The 28 T cell receptor beta chains below come from one sample, sequenced in a study of T cell responses to AZD1222 COVID-19 vaccine. Sequenced by immunoSEQ multiplex PCR; TCRdb stores in-frame clones only, minus some. The data show roughly 90,000 clones, about 86% seen once. Sequenced here: peripheral blood, sampled on day 0 of AZD1222 vaccination. The receptors derive from an adult in good health.

J is TRBJ1-4 and V is TRBV3-1 (or the pseudogene TRBV3-2); 7 nucleotides agree with TRBD1. The CDR3 length is 14 residues. The junction had 5 bases not matched to a gene; V was cut back by 6 bases and J by 4 bases. Germline CDR1 LGHDT, CDR2 YNNKEL (reference sequence). As DNA, the CDR3 is TGTGCCAGCAGAGGGGACAGCTATAATGAAAAACTGTTTTTT. This codes for CASRGDSYNEKLFF.

This chain links TRBV9 with TRBJ1-1; a weak D match, TRBD1 (5 bases). This CDR3 spans 14 amino acids. Germline values: CDR1 SGDLS, CDR2 YYNGEE. Trimming stripped 2 bases from V and 4 bases from J, with 12 bases between. The DNA of the CDR3 is TGTGCCAGCAGCGTCGGGGCCCGGCGCACTGAAGCTTTCTTT. This translates into CASSVGARRTEAFF.

The CDR3 nucleotides read TGTGCCAGCAGTGAAGCATTAGTGACAGGTGGTAATGAAAAACTGTTTTTT. Translation: CASSEALVTGGNEKLFF. This sequence joins TRBV6-1 and TRBJ1-4; the D gene is possibly TRBD1 (6 bases). Trimming shortened V by 0 bases and J by 4 bases, and 15 bases separated the two germline ends. The CDR3 has 17 amino acids. In germline, CDR1 is MNHNS, CDR2 SASEGT.

The rearrangement joins TRBV7-6 to TRBJ2-1; D unresolved. The germline V gene encodes CDR1 SGHVS and CDR2 FNYEAQ. The CDR3 sequence is 14 residues long. Trimming shortened V by 5 bases and J by 0 bases, and 8 bases separated the two germline ends. The CDR3 region has the DNA TGTGCCAGCAGCCCCCCGGCCTCCTACAATGAGCAGTTCTTC. Translation gives CASSPPASYNEQFF.

In nucleotides, the CDR3 is TGTGCCAGCTCTTACACGGCCAATCAGCCCCAGCATTTT. It encodes CASSYTANQPQHF. The J gene is TRBJ1-5, the V gene TRBV6-6, with no clear D. Germline CDR1 is MNHNY and CDR2 is SVGAGI (reference sequence). V was trimmed by 8 bases and J by 3 bases, leaving 11 bases between them. CDR3 length: 13 amino acids.

This rearrangement joins TRBV6-1 to TRBJ1-2; D possibly corresponds to TRBD1 (5 bases). V was trimmed by 3 bases and J by 4 bases, leaving 12 bases between them. Per the germline V gene, CDR1 is MNHNS and CDR2 is SASEGT. The CDR3 is made up of 14 amino acids. CDR3 nucleotide sequence: TGTGCCAGCAGTGATGCGGCAGGGACCTATGGCTACACCTTC. Translation gives CASSDAAGTYGYTF.

The chain uses TRBV29-1 and TRBJ2-1; D tentatively fits TRBD1 or TRBD2 (5 bases each). Germline CDR1 and CDR2: SQVTM and ANQGSEA. Deletions cut 6 bases from V and 4 bases from J, with 16 bases between. This CDR3 spans 14 amino acids. The CDR3 DNA sequence: TGCAGCGTCCTCGGGGCGCCCAATTACAATGAGCAGTTCTTC. This encodes CSVLGAPNYNEQFF.

The chain recombines TRBV19 with TRBJ2-5, with D perhaps TRBD2 (5 bases). In germline, CDR1 is LNHDA, CDR2 SQIVND (reference sequence). The CDR3 loop spans 14 amino acids. The germline V and J ends were trimmed by 3 bases and 1 base, with 9 bases remaining between them. The CDR3, as DNA: TGTGCCAGTAGTATCGGCGGAGGCCAAGAGACCCAGTACTTC. It yields the protein CASSIGGGQETQYF. Variable domain in full (rest from reference TRBV19 and TRBJ2-5): DGGITQSPKYLFRKEGQNVTLSCEQNLNHDAMYWYRQDPGQGLRLIYYSQIVNDFQKGDIAEGYSVSREKKESFPLTVTSAQKNPTAFYLCASSIGGGQETQYFGPGTRLLVL.

The chain links TRBV5-6 to TRBJ2-7; tentatively, D is TRBD1 (5 bases). Germline loops: CDR1 SGHDT, CDR2 YYEEEE. Trimming pared 4 bases from V and 0 bases from J, leaving 14 bases between. The CDR3 extends over 15 amino acids. The chain's CDR3 is CASSTLQGGSYEQYF. DNA for the CDR3: TGTGCCAGCAGCACCCTTCAGGGCGGCTCCTACGAGCAGTACTTC.

The rearrangement links TRBV7-9 to TRBJ1-4, with 10 bases fitting TRBD1. The ends lost 5 bases at V and 7 bases at J; junction bases unmatched: 7. Germline-derived CDR1 and CDR2 are SEHNR and FQNEAQ (reference sequence). This CDR3 has 15 residues. The CDR3 nucleotides read TGTGCCAGCAGCCCAGGGACAGGGGAGGGTGAAAAACTGTTTTTT. It codes for CASSPGTGEGEKLFF. Complete variable domain (other parts from reference TRBV7-9 and TRBJ1-4): DTGVSQNPRHKITKRGQNVTFRCDPISEHNRLYWYRQTLGQGPEFLTYFQNEAQLEKSRLLSDRFSAERPKGSFSTLEIQRTEQGDSAMYLCASSPGTGEGEKLFFGSGTQLSVL.

The chain employs TRBV10-3 and TRBJ1-1; D ambiguous. There are 12 residues in the CDR3. The germline CDR1 and CDR2 sequences are ENHRY and SYGVKD. The V end lost 4 bases, the J end lost 4 bases, and 7 bases lay between the germline ends. The CDR3 reads CAISADGTEAFF. The DNA of the CDR3 is TGTGCCATCAGTGCCGATGGCACTGAAGCTTTCTTT.

The rearrangement uses TRBV28 and TRBJ2-5; D may be TRBD1 (6 bases). V was pared by 5 bases and J by 5 bases, with 15 bases between. The germline CDR1 and CDR2 sequences are MDHEN and SYDVKM. The length of the CDR3 is 14 residues. The CDR3 bases are TGTGCCAGCAGTCAATACAGGGTTTCGGAGACCCAGTACTTC. Translated, it gives CASSQYRVSETQYF. The whole variable domain, filled in from reference TRBV28 and TRBJ2-5, reads DVKVTQSSRYLVKRTGEKVFLECVQDMDHENMFWYRQDPGLGLRLIYFSYDVKMKEKGDIPEGYSVSREKKERFSLILESASTNQTSMYLCASSQYRVSETQYFGPGTRLLVL.

The chain couples TRBV6-5 to TRBJ2-7; unclear D gene. The CDR3 contains 12 residues. With 8 bases removed from V and 2 bases from J, the gap between germline ends came to 10 bases. Per germline, CDR1 MNHEY and CDR2 SVGAGI. The CDR3 DNA reads as TGTGCCAGCTTCGTTGGTCCCTACGAGCAGTACTTC. It yields the protein CASFVGPYEQYF.

The chain uses TRBV3-1 (or the pseudogene TRBV3-2) and TRBJ2-5; D possibly corresponds to TRBD2 (5 bases). The CDR3 extends over 16 amino acids. Germline lookup yields CDR1 LGHDT and CDR2 YNNKEL (reference sequence). The V gene lost 1 base and the J gene lost 5 bases, with 17 bases spanning the gap. The CDR3 region has the DNA TGTGCCAGCAGCCAAGGGCTAGCTGATCTCGGGGAGACCCAGTACTTC. This gives the protein CASSQGLADLGETQYF.

The chain is built from TRBV7-2 and TRBJ2-7; a possible D gene is TRBD2 (6 bases). Germline loops: CDR1 SGHTA, CDR2 FQGNSA. There are 12 residues in the CDR3. Deletions cut 6 bases from V and 7 bases from J, with 13 bases between. The CDR3 loop reads CASRYLAGEQYF. The CDR3 nucleotides are TGTGCCAGCAGGTACCTTGCGGGGGAGCAGTACTTC.

In this sample, this clone turned up a few times. This rearrangement joins TRBV5-1 to TRBJ2-5; a weak D match, TRBD2 (5 bases). V gave up 3 bases and J gave up 1 base, with 7 bases separating them. The CDR3 consists of 13 residues. Germline V lookup: CDR1 SGHRS, CDR2 YFSETQ. This chain's CDR3 is CASSWEFQETQYF. CDR3 DNA sequence: TGCGCCAGCAGCTGGGAGTTCCAAGAGACCCAGTACTTC.

This chain connects TRBV11-2 to TRBJ1-6; D uncertain. V was trimmed by 5 bases and J by 0 bases, leaving 11 bases between them. CDR1 and CDR2 (germline): SGHAT, FQNNGV. The CDR3 is made up of 16 amino acids. CDR3: CASSPRRSSYNSPLHF. Written as DNA, the CDR3 is TGTGCCAGCAGCCCCCGCCGGAGCTCCTATAATTCACCCCTCCACTTT.

The rearrangement uses TRBV20-1 and TRBJ2-7, with D unclear. V was pared by 3 bases and J by 3 bases, with 12 bases between. Germline V gene lookup returns CDR1 DFQATT and CDR2 SNEGSKA (reference sequence). The CDR3 totals 13 residues. The chain's CDR3 is CSASNPPLYEQYF. CDR3 DNA sequence: TGCAGTGCTAGTAATCCCCCACTCTACGAGCAGTACTTC.

This clone turned up a few times. This chain connects TRBV12-3 or TRBV12-4 to TRBJ2-7; D is possibly TRBD2 (5 bases). Trimming removed 4 bases from V and 3 bases from J, with 7 bases in between. The CDR3 covers 12 residues. The CDR3, as DNA: TGTGCCAGCAGTTATACTAGCTACGAGCAGTACTTC. Protein sequence: CASSYTSYEQYF.

This clone was seen just once. The chain links TRBV5-4 to TRBJ2-2, with TRBD2 as a possible D gene (6 bases). CDR3 length equals 14 residues. The germline V and J ends were trimmed by 4 bases and 1 base, with 8 bases remaining between them. Germline V lookup: CDR1 SGHNT, CDR2 YYREEE (reference sequence). This CDR3 is CASSQTRNTGELFF. The CDR3 nucleotides are TGTGCCAGCAGCCAGACTAGGAACACCGGGGAGCTGTTTTTT.

This sequence joins TRBV30 and TRBJ1-4; D gene ambiguous. The CDR3 loop spans 14 amino acids. V gave up 2 bases and J gave up 2 bases, with 9 bases separating them. The germline V gene encodes CDR1 GTSNPN and CDR2 SVGIG (reference sequence). CDR3 amino acids: CAWSKRATNEKLFF. CDR3 in DNA: TGTGCCTGGAGTAAGCGGGCGACTAATGAAAAACTGTTTTTT.

V and J are TRBV10-3 and TRBJ1-1; D unresolved. Germline lookup yields CDR1 ENHRY and CDR2 SYGVKD. The V end was cut by 4 bases, the J end by 5 bases, with 20 bases between. The CDR3 has 16 amino acids. The CDR3 DNA is TGTGCCATCAGTGCTTGGGTAGGCTTAGGAGGGACTGAAGCTTTCTTT. Translating it yields CAISAWVGLGGTEAFF.

This rearrangement joins TRBV4-3 to TRBJ2-7, with TRBD2 matching over 7 bases. The CDR3 length is 15 residues. The J segment lost 0 bases and the V segment lost 2 bases, leaving 4 bases of the junction unmatched. CDR1 and CDR2 (germline): LGHNA, YSLEER. Written as DNA, the CDR3 is TGCGCCAGCAGCCAAAACGCGGGAGCCTCCTACGAGCAGTACTTC. Amino acid sequence: CASSQNAGASYEQYF.

This chain links TRBV7-2 with TRBJ2-7; D remains unclear. The CDR3 consists of 14 residues. Trimming removed 5 bases from V and 0 bases from J, with 11 bases in between. CDR1 is SGHTA, CDR2 FQGNSA, per germline. The CDR3 nucleotides are TGTGCCAGCAGCGCACTGAGCAGCTCCTACGAGCAGTACTTC. Translation gives CASSALSSSYEQYF. The full variable domain, its missing parts supplied by reference TRBV7-2 and TRBJ2-7, is GAGVSQSPSNKVTEKGKDVELRCDPISGHTALYWYRQSLGQGLEFLIYFQGNSAPDKSGLPSDRFSAERTGGSVSTLTIQRTQQEDSAVYLCASSALSSSYEQYFGPGTRLTVT.

V usage is TRBV5-1 and J usage is TRBJ2-1; 8 bases align to TRBD2. The CDR3 consists of 13 residues. After removal of 0 bases from V and 10 bases from J, the junction contained 3 bases not matched to a gene. Germline CDR1 and CDR2: SGHRS and YFSETQ. Written as DNA, the CDR3 is TGCGCCAGCAGCTTGGGGACTAGCCGGGAGCAGTTCTTC. It codes for CASSLGTSREQFF.

The J gene is TRBJ2-2, the V gene TRBV11-3; D remains unclear. V was trimmed by 5 bases and J by 1 base, leaving 20 bases between them. The germline CDR1 and CDR2 sequences are SGHNT and YENEEA. CDR3 length: 18 residues. This CDR3 reads CASSPMARVAQNTGELFF. CDR3 DNA sequence: TGTGCCAGCAGCCCGATGGCCCGGGTTGCACAGAACACCGGGGAGCTGTTTTTT.

This chain links TRBV6-5 with TRBJ1-6; possible D gene TRBD1, 6 bases. The CDR3 spans 14 residues. CDR1 is MNHEY and CDR2 is SVGAGI in the germline V gene. Deletions cut 4 bases from V and 10 bases from J, with 14 bases between. In DNA, the CDR3 is TGTGCCAGCAGTTTGGGGGGCGATGTCTCACCCCTCCACTTT. It specifies CASSLGGDVSPLHF.

This rearrangement joins TRBV10-3 to TRBJ2-3; the D is unclear. Germline V CDR1 and CDR2: ENHRY, SYGVKD. With 0 bases removed from V and 2 bases from J, the gap between germline ends came to 6 bases. The CDR3 consists of 14 residues. The CDR3, as DNA: TGTGCCATCAGTGAGTCTTATAACACAGATACGCAGTATTTT. Amino acid sequence: CAISESYNTDTQYF.